This TCR beta chain was obtained from a study of blood T cells in healthy people across ages. CDR1 and CDR2 from the germline V gene are SGHTA and FQGNSA. Trimming cost V 4 bases and J 6 bases, with 9 bases left between them. The CDR3 extends over 12 amino acids. With a J-beta primer mix and a sample-barcoded 5' primer, a second PCR ran about 6 to 11 cycles. Each sample yielded at least 3 million CDR3-containing paired-end reads. TCRdb reanalysed the 5' RACE reads using MiXCR and keeps one entry per CDR3 protein. The table lists approximately 1,700,000 distinct CDR3 sequences, about two fifths of them singletons, with 20% to 25% in the top ten. The sample holds many counts of this clonotype.

This receptor was obtained from a human donor in good health. Sequencing input: blood. The V gene is TRBV7-2, the J gene TRBJ1-2, with D possibly being TRBD1 (6 bases). DNA of the CDR3: TGTGCCAGCAGCTCCCACAGGGATGGCTACACCTTC. Amino acids: CASSSHRDGYTF.